One and the same sample provided the 27 T cell receptor beta chains below, sequenced in a study of neurological immune-mediated disorders. One entry per CDR3 protein, called by TCRdb with MiXCR from the 5' RACE reads. The sample includes about 19,000 distinct CDR3 sequences, roughly 2.7% of them seen just once. The source material was PBMCs. These receptors were taken from a young woman with multiple sclerosis.

This clonotype was seen many times. The V gene is TRBV2, the J gene TRBJ1-5; no clear D. This CDR3 comprises 15 residues. Per germline, CDR1 SNHLY and CDR2 FYNNEI. V shed 3 bases and J shed 5 bases, with 14 bases lying between them. The chain's CDR3 is CASSELEGFDQPQHF. DNA of the CDR3: TGTGCCAGCAGTGAGTTAGAAGGGTTCGATCAGCCCCAGCATTTT.

This clonotype was detected ten times or more. This chain uses TRBV20-1 with TRBJ2-3, with 11 bases identical to TRBD2. This CDR3 is built from 14 residues. Germline-derived CDR1 and CDR2 are DFQATT and SNEGSKA (reference sequence). J lost 5 bases, V lost 5 bases, and 6 bases had no gene match. The CDR3 loop is CSASGLAGGDTQYF. CDR3 coding DNA: TGCAGTGCTTCGGGGCTAGCGGGAGGAGATACGCAGTATTTT.

Concerning this clonotype: It is likely a read error, because the conserved phenylalanine at the end of the CDR3 is missing. V is TRBV11-2 and J is TRBJ1-2; D unclear. This CDR3 region has 12 residues. V lost 5 bases and J 4 bases, leaving 8 bases between the germline ends. From germline, CDR1 is SGHAT and CDR2 FQNNGV. The CDR3 DNA follows: TGTGCCAGCAGCGTGAGAAGCTATGGCTACACCAAC. Protein sequence: CASSVRSYGYTN.

This clonotype has ten or more counts. This chain connects TRBV15 to TRBJ1-4; 8 nucleotides align to TRBD1. CDR1 is LNHNV, CDR2 YYDKDF, per germline (reference sequence). The CDR3 extends over 15 amino acids. V gave up 5 bases and J gave up 7 bases; unmatched junction bases: 9. The CDR3 region is CATSYPGTGPEKLFF. The CDR3 DNA follows: TGTGCCACCAGCTACCCCGGGACAGGACCTGAAAAACTGTTTTTT.

This clonotype has only a few counts. The V and J genes are TRBV5-1 and TRBJ2-2; 10 bases match TRBD1. With 8 bases clipped from V and 3 bases from J, the junction kept 10 bases outside the gene matches. The CDR3 is 16 amino acids. CDR1 SGHRS and CDR2 YFSETQ come from the germline V gene. This CDR3 reads CARRRPGTGDTGELFF. CDR3 bases: TGCGCCAGACGCCGCCCCGGGACAGGGGACACCGGGGAGCTGTTTTTT.

This clonotype appeared many times. The chain is built from TRBV7-9 and TRBJ2-7; possibly TRBD2 for D (6 bases). The germline gives CDR1 SEHNR, CDR2 FQNEAQ (reference sequence). The V end lost 5 bases, the J end lost 7 bases, and 9 bases lay between the germline ends. The CDR3 is 11 residues long. The CDR3, as DNA: TGTGCCAGCAGCCCAGGACTAGAGCAGTACGTC. Encoded protein: CASSPGLEQYV.

Ten or more counts support this clonotype. V and J are TRBV28 and TRBJ2-2, with 8 positions matching TRBD1. CDR1 MDHEN and CDR2 SYDVKM come from the germline V gene. V lost 6 bases, J lost 5 bases, and 5 bases stayed unmatched. CDR3 length: 14 amino acids. CDR3 protein: CASRVQGETGELFF. CDR3 DNA sequence: TGTGCCAGCAGGGTACAGGGGGAGACCGGGGAGCTGTTTTTT.

The V call is TRBV5-5, the J call TRBJ2-5, with 8 positions matching TRBD1. The CDR3 spans 16 residues. V shed 0 bases and J 5 bases; nucleotides not matched to a gene: 9. CDR1 is SGHKS, CDR2 YYEKEE, per germline (reference sequence). This chain's CDR3 is CASSLEPGGERETQYF. The CDR3 region has the DNA TGTGCCAGCAGCTTGGAGCCAGGGGGCGAGAGGGAGACCCAGTACTTC.

This clonotype has ten or more counts. The chain combines TRBV7-2 with TRBJ2-1; D remains ambiguous. Germline lookup yields CDR1 SGHTA and CDR2 FQGNSA. V lost 1 base to trimming and J lost 5 bases, with 6 bases between them. This CDR3 comprises 13 residues. This CDR3 reads CASSLEWDNEQFF. DNA of the CDR3: TGTGCCAGCAGCTTAGAATGGGACAATGAGCAGTTCTTC.

This clonotype was picked up many times. The V and J genes are TRBV2 and TRBJ1-1, with 9 bases aligning to TRBD1. The CDR3 spans 14 residues. CDR1 is SNHLY and CDR2 is FYNNEI in the germline V gene. V gave up 6 bases and J gave up 1 base; unmatched junction bases: 3. CDR3 in amino acids: CASRLGQGNTEAFF. DNA of the CDR3: TGTGCCAGCAGATTGGGACAGGGGAACACTGAAGCTTTCTTT. The whole variable domain, filled in from reference TRBV2 and TRBJ1-1, reads EPEVTQTPSHQVTQMGQEVILRCVPISNHLYFYWYRQILGQKVEFLVSFYNNEISEKSEIFDDQFSVERPDGSNFTLKIRSTKLEDSAMYFCASRLGQGNTEAFFGQGTRLTVV.

This clonotype was detected many times. The rearrangement links TRBV5-6 to TRBJ1-1; TRBD1 matches 7 bases. The V and J ends lost 0 bases and 10 bases, in that order; junction bases with no gene match: 6. This CDR3 is built from 13 residues. The germline CDR1 and CDR2 sequences are SGHDT and YYEEEE. CDR3 protein: CASSLVTGEAAFF. In DNA, the CDR3 is TGTGCCAGCAGCTTGGTAACAGGGGAAGCAGCTTTCTTT.

This clonotype has a count of ten or more. Given the absence of the conserved phenylalanine or tryptophan at the CDR3 end, a read error is likely. This sequence joins TRBV6-6 and TRBJ1-1; D unclear. Per germline, CDR1 MNHNY and CDR2 SVGAGI (reference sequence). This CDR3 region has 11 residues. Trimming stripped 8 bases from V and 4 bases from J, with 8 bases between. This chain's CDR3 is CASGRATEAFC. The CDR3, as DNA: TGTGCCAGCGGAAGGGCCACTGAAGCTTTCTGT.

In its sample, this clonotype was seen many times. J is TRBJ2-7 and V is TRBV11-2; possibly TRBD1 for D (5 bases). The length of the CDR3 is 14 residues. In germline, CDR1 is SGHAT, CDR2 FQNNGV. The V end lost 2 bases, the J end lost 3 bases, and 11 bases lay between the germline ends. The CDR3 nucleotides are TGTGCCAGCAGCTTAAGACAGACCCGCTACGAGCAGTACTTC. Translation gives CASSLRQTRYEQYF.

This clonotype was observed at least ten times. The chain joins TRBV29-1 to TRBJ2-5, with D maybe TRBD1 (6 bases). This CDR3 is 16 amino acids long. CDR1 and CDR2 (germline): SQVTM, ANQGSEA. The V end lost 7 bases, the J end lost 2 bases, and 23 bases lay between the germline ends. This chain's CDR3 is CSASPWQGIPQETQYF. The CDR3 bases are TGCAGCGCCTCCCCCTGGCAGGGGATTCCTCAAGAGACCCAGTACTTC.

This clonotype was observed at least ten times. This chain joins TRBV6-6 and TRBJ2-7; 10 positions agree with TRBD1. Unmatched junction bases numbered 5, after V lost 2 bases and J lost 4 bases. Germline loops: CDR1 MNHNY, CDR2 SVGAGI (reference sequence). This CDR3 has 15 amino acids. The DNA of the CDR3 is TGTGCCAGCAGTTACCCCGGACAGGGGGTTTACGAGCAGTACGTC. Its translation is CASSYPGQGVYEQYV.

This clonotype has ten or more counts. This chain joins TRBV4-1 and TRBJ2-1; a possible D gene is TRBD2 (5 bases). Trimming stripped 4 bases from V and 8 bases from J, with 18 bases between. The CDR3 runs to 15 residues. The germline V gene has CDR1 MGHRA and CDR2 YSYEKL. CDR3 sequence reads: CASSPLPGSRDEQFF. CDR3 nucleotides: TGCGCCAGCAGCCCCCTTCCGGGGAGTCGGGATGAGCAGTTCTTC.

This clonotype appeared many times. The chain joins TRBV5-5 to TRBJ1-4; TRBD1 matches at 9 bases. The germline gives CDR1 SGHKS, CDR2 YYEKEE (reference sequence). J lost 5 bases, V lost 3 bases, and 2 bases had no gene match. The CDR3 runs 14 residues. The CDR3 coding sequence is TGTGCCAGCAGCTGGACAGGGGCCAATGAAAAACTGTTTTTT. Amino acid sequence: CASSWTGANEKLFF.

The sample holds many counts of this clonotype. This chain joins TRBV6-2 or TRBV6-3 and TRBJ1-1; 8 bases are a match to TRBD1. Unmatched junction bases numbered 4, after V lost 6 bases and J lost 7 bases. Germline V CDR1 and CDR2: MNHEY, SVGEGT. The length of the CDR3 is 12 residues. CDR3 sequence (DNA): TGTGCCAGCAGCGAGACAGGGGTTGAAGCTTTCTTT. Its protein is CASSETGVEAFF.

At least ten counts were recorded for this clonotype. This chain connects TRBV11-1 to TRBJ1-1, with D unclear. Trimming left V 1 base short and J 0 bases short, with 12 bases between. CDR1 is SGHAT, CDR2 FQDESV, per germline (reference sequence). The CDR3 spans 16 residues. The CDR3 reads CASSLESSGLNTEAFF. The DNA for the CDR3 is TGTGCCAGCAGCTTAGAATCCTCAGGATTGAACACTGAAGCTTTCTTT.

This clonotype was seen many times. The chain combines TRBV27 with TRBJ2-3, with 8 bases matching TRBD2. J gave up 3 bases and V 8 bases, and 10 bases lay outside the gene matches. The germline CDR1 and CDR2 sequences are MNHEY and SMNVEV (reference sequence). The CDR3 spans 15 residues. CDR3 coding DNA: TGTGCCAGCTCAAGAGCGGGAGTAGAGACAGATACGCAGTATTTT. Protein sequence: CASSRAGVETDTQYF.

V and J are TRBV14 and TRBJ1-4; D gene ambiguous. Germline CDR1 and CDR2: SGHDN and FVKESK. Trimming pared 4 bases from V and 6 bases from J, leaving 12 bases between. CDR3 length equals 14 residues. The CDR3 loop is CASSPLVVYEKLFF. DNA of the CDR3: TGTGCCAGCAGCCCTTTGGTCGTGTATGAAAAACTGTTTTTT.

This clonotype was counted many times. The V gene is TRBV2, the J gene TRBJ1-6, with 7 bases aligning to TRBD1. The CDR3 spans 14 residues. With V trimmed by 3 bases and J by 10 bases, 6 bases remained unmatched. Germline V gene data show CDR1 as SNHLY and CDR2 as FYNNEI. The chain's CDR3 is CASSDKGGESPLHF. For the CDR3, the DNA is TGTGCCAGCAGTGATAAAGGGGGCGAGTCACCCCTCCACTTT.

Only a few counts were recorded for this clonotype. The rearrangement links TRBV11-2 to TRBJ2-3; 11 bases align to TRBD1. CDR1 and CDR2 (germline): SGHAT, FQNNGV. J was trimmed by 7 bases and V by 5 bases; bases with no gene match: 5. There are 14 residues in the CDR3. The CDR3 nucleotides are TGTGCCAGCAGCGCCGGACAGGGGGCTAATACGCAGTATTTT. As protein: CASSAGQGANTQYF.

This clonotype was seen at least ten times. The V gene is TRBV3-1, the J gene TRBJ1-3; D is uncertain. With 1 base removed from V and 7 bases from J, the gap between germline ends came to 8 bases. This CDR3 region has 13 residues. Per germline, CDR1 LGHDT and CDR2 YNNKEL (reference sequence). The CDR3, as DNA: TGTGCCAGCAGCCAAGGTCGGGGTAACACCATATATTTT. It yields the protein CASSQGRGNTIYF.

Many counts were recorded for this clonotype. The chain employs TRBV20-1 and TRBJ1-1; no firm D call. This CDR3 comprises 11 residues. The germline gives CDR1 DFQATT, CDR2 SNEGSKA (reference sequence). CDR3 sequence reads: CTPQDRAEAFF. The CDR3 DNA sequence: TGCACTCCCCAGGACCGCGCTGAAGCTTTCTTT.

This clonotype was seen repeatedly, ten times or more. V and J are TRBV7-9 and TRBJ1-2; 8 bases line up with TRBD1. The CDR3 covers 14 residues. In germline, CDR1 is SEHNR, CDR2 FQNEAQ (reference sequence). Trimming cost V 2 bases and J 4 bases; bases outside gene matches: 3. The CDR3 nucleotides read TGTGCCAGCAGCTTATCAGGGGGCAGCTATGGCTACACCTTC. Amino acid sequence: CASSLSGGSYGYTF.

This clonotype came up many times. The rearrangement uses TRBV12-3 or TRBV12-4 and TRBJ1-1; 10 bases align to TRBD1. V gave up 6 bases and J gave up 7 bases; unmatched junction bases: 11. The CDR3 is made up of 15 amino acids. The CDR3 DNA is TGTGCCAGCAGAAAAAGACAGGGGGCGGAACTTGAAGCTTTCTTT. Translating it yields CASRKRQGAELEAFF.